Only a few counts were recorded for the clone carrying this T cell receptor beta chain. This record belongs to a study of cytomegalovirus exposure and HLA in healthy donors. The CDR3 spans 15 residues. Germline CDR1 MNHEY, CDR2 SVGAGI. Trimming removed 6 bases from V and 5 bases from J; junction bases left unmatched: 9. PCR employed 60 Vbeta and 13 Jbeta primers. Some clones are missing from TCRdb's copy, which holds only in-frame ones; the method was immunoSEQ multiplex PCR. The sample includes some 110,000 clones, 70% to 75% seen only once; the top ten take around 1.5%. Sequenced material: PBMCs. The TCR comes from a woman younger than 35 in good health and CMV-seronegative. V gene TRBV6-5 combines with J gene TRBJ1-5, with 8 bases matching TRBD1. The CDR3 region has the DNA TGTGCCAGCAGACAACAGACAGGGGAACATCAGCCCCAGCATTTT. Its protein product is CASRQQTGEHQPQHF.